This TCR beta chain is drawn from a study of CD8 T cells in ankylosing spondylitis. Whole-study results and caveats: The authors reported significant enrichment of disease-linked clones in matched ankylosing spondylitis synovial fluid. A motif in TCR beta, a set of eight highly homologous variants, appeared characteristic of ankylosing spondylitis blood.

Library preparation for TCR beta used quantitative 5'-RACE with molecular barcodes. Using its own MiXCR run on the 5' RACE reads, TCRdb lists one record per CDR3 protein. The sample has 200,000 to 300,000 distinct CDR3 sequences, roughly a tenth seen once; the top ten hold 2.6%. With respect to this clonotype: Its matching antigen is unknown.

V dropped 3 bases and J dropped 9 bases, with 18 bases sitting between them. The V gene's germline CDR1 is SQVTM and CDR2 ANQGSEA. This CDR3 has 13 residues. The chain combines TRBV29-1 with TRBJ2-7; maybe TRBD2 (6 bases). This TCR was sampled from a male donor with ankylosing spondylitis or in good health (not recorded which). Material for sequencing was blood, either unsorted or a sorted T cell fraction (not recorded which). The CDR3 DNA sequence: TGCAGCGTTGAGTCGGGAGAGGGTCGAGTGCAGTACTTC. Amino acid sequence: CSVESGEGRVQYF.